The clone carrying this T cell receptor beta chain has a handful of counts. This entry comes from a study of cytomegalovirus exposure and HLA in healthy donors. The PCR ran on 60 Vbeta and 13 Jbeta primers. In the study's own analysis: In a later analysis, of some 80 million unique beta chains, roughly 10 million appeared in at least two donors. TCRdb's table, derived via immunoSEQ multiplex PCR, lists solely in-frame clones and lacks some. The V and J calls and the clone size are those of that table, but D and trimming were determined from the DNA. The sample contains 45,000 to 65,000 clones, roughly 72% of which appear only once. Sequencing input: PBMCs. The clonotype was recovered from a woman between 45 and 65 years old in good health and CMV-seropositive.

The CDR3 nucleotides read TGCGCCAGCAGTTTCCCCGGGACAGGGGAAGAAAAACTGTTTTTT. This codes for CASSFPGTGEEKLFF. V and J are TRBV5-1 and TRBJ1-4; 10 bases fit TRBD1. Germline V gene sequence: CDR1 SGHRS, CDR2 YFSETQ. Germline trimming cut 5 bases from V and 8 bases from J; bases unmatched to any gene: 9. The length of the CDR3 is 15 residues.